The 27 T cell receptor beta chains listed next were all sequenced from one sample in a study of lymphopenia after photon versus proton radiotherapy. Clones were sequenced by immunoSEQ multiplex PCR, and TCRdb holds only the in-frame ones, with some missing. The table records about 70,000 clones, 80% to 90% of them present only once. The material sequenced was peripheral blood, taken from a patient treated with proton-based radiotherapy. These receptors were obtained from a man older than 75 with esophageal cancer.

The chain uses TRBV12-5 and TRBJ1-5; D possibly corresponds to TRBD1 (5 bases). CDR3 length: 19 amino acids. In germline, CDR1 is LGHNT, CDR2 FRNRAP. Trimming cost V 5 bases and J 0 bases, with 23 bases left between them. The DNA for the CDR3 is TGTGCTAGTGGTCCCGTCCCGGGGGTGTCCCAGTATAGCAATCAGCCCCAGCATTTT. Its protein is CASGPVPGVSQYSNQPQHF.

V and J are TRBV7-2 and TRBJ2-5; 10 bases match TRBD2. CDR3 length: 18 residues. Germline values: CDR1 SGHTA, CDR2 FQGNSA. V lost 4 bases and J lost 2; bases outside the gene matches: 13. Here the CDR3 DNA reads TGTGCCAGCAGCTCCCCCTACGGAGCGGGAGGGGGGCAAGAGACCCAGTACTTC. The encoded protein is CASSSPYGAGGGQETQYF.

The gene calls are TRBV9 and TRBJ1-2; no firm D call. Germline V CDR1 and CDR2: SGDLS, YYNGEE. CDR3 length equals 13 residues. V was trimmed by 4 bases and J by 6 bases, leaving 13 bases between them. CDR3 nucleotides: TGTGCCAGCAGCCCATTCGGGCCAAATGGCTACACCTTC. Translation gives CASSPFGPNGYTF.

The CDR3 DNA reads as TGTGCCAGCAAAACCGGCGGGGGCTCCGGGGATACGCAGTATTTT. Translated, it gives CASKTGGGSGDTQYF. This chain uses TRBV5-4 with TRBJ2-3, with a tentative D call TRBD2 (7 bases). With 6 bases removed from V and 6 bases from J, the gap between germline ends came to 20 bases. The CDR3 length is 15 residues. CDR1 and CDR2 from the germline V gene are SGHNT and YYREEE (reference sequence).

The chain combines TRBV7-2 with TRBJ2-2; D is unresolved. The germline V gene has CDR1 SGHTA and CDR2 FQGNSA. The ends were cut back, 0 bases at V and 5 bases at J, with 7 bases in the middle. This CDR3 contains 14 residues. The CDR3 reads CASSLARRTGELFF. The CDR3 DNA reads as TGTGCCAGCAGCTTAGCGCGTCGAACCGGGGAGCTGTTTTTT.

CDR3 residues: CASSLYGRGGNEQFF. The CDR3 nucleotides read TGTGCCAGCAGCTTATATGGCAGGGGGGGTAATGAGCAGTTCTTC. The chain employs TRBV7-2 and TRBJ2-1; tentatively, D is TRBD1 or TRBD2 (7 bases each). The V end lost 2 bases, the J end lost 7 bases, and 15 bases lay between the germline ends. CDR1 SGHTA and CDR2 FQGNSA come from the germline V gene. This CDR3 is built from 15 residues.

This clone was seen a handful of times. The rearrangement links TRBV5-1 to TRBJ2-7; 9 nucleotides line up with TRBD2. This CDR3 contains 16 residues. The germline V gene encodes CDR1 SGHRS and CDR2 YFSETQ. The J segment lost 4 bases and the V segment lost 4 bases, leaving 12 bases of the junction unmatched. In DNA form, the CDR3 reads TGCGCCAGCAGCCATGGAAATAGCGGGAGTAGTTACGAGCAGTACTTC. Residues: CASSHGNSGSSYEQYF.

The genes are TRBV19 and TRBJ1-4; tentatively, D is TRBD1 (5 bases). The ends were cut back, 6 bases at V and 7 bases at J, with 15 bases in the middle. This CDR3 spans 14 amino acids. Germline-derived CDR1 and CDR2 are LNHDA and SQIVND (reference sequence). CDR3 loop: CASSFAREIEKLFF. The CDR3, as DNA: TGTGCCAGTAGCTTCGCCAGGGAGATTGAAAAACTGTTTTTT.

The rearrangement links TRBV5-5 to TRBJ2-5; 12 bases are shared with TRBD2. The germline CDR1 and CDR2 sequences are SGHKS and YYEKEE (reference sequence). With V trimmed by 0 bases and J by 3 bases, 0 bases remained unmatched. This CDR3 comprises 15 residues. CDR3 nucleotide sequence: TGTGCCAGCAGCTTGGGACTAGCGGGAGAAGAGACCCAGTACTTC. Its translation: CASSLGLAGEETQYF.

The rearrangement uses TRBV2 and TRBJ2-2, with a weak D call TRBD2 (6 bases). The V end was cut by 8 bases, the J end by 1 base, with 20 bases between. The CDR3 sequence is 17 residues long. The germline gives CDR1 SNHLY, CDR2 FYNNEI. CDR3: CASSPGLLELNTGELFF. CDR3 in DNA: TGTGCCAGCTCACCGGGACTCCTCGAACTGAACACCGGGGAGCTGTTTTTT.

The CDR3 bases are TGTGCCAGCAGCCAAGAGAACGAGAAGCCGAACTATGGCTACACCTTC. It is translated as CASSQENEKPNYGYTF. V and J are TRBV14 and TRBJ1-2; D call uncertain. The V end was cut by 0 bases, the J end by 2 bases, with 13 bases between. The CDR3 extends over 16 amino acids. In germline, CDR1 is SGHDN, CDR2 FVKESK.

This chain connects TRBV6-1 to TRBJ2-3; D may correspond to TRBD1 or TRBD2 (6 bases each). Looked up from germline, CDR1 is MNHNS and CDR2 is SASEGT. Trimming left V 0 bases short and J 6 bases short, with 10 bases between. The CDR3 is 14 amino acids. CDR3 sequence (DNA): TGTGCCAGCAGTGAAGCGGGGGGCGAGGATACGCAGTATTTT. Its translation: CASSEAGGEDTQYF.

This clone appeared a single time. The chain combines TRBV12-5 with TRBJ2-5; weak D call: TRBD1 (5 bases). Trimming stripped 1 base from V and 2 bases from J, with 8 bases between. Germline CDR1 LGHNT, CDR2 FRNRAP. This CDR3 has 14 residues. The CDR3 DNA is TGTGCTAGTGGTTTGGGGACAAGGCAAGAGACCCAGTACTTC. Protein: CASGLGTRQETQYF.

Written as DNA, the CDR3 is TGTGCCAGCAGCCGGCAGATCTATGACAATGAGCAGTTCTTC. It specifies CASSRQIYDNEQFF. This chain joins TRBV7-2 and TRBJ2-1; no firm D call. Deletions cut 5 bases from V and 5 bases from J, with 13 bases between. The CDR3 has 14 amino acids. The germline V gene encodes CDR1 SGHTA and CDR2 FQGNSA.

This chain joins TRBV7-2 and TRBJ2-1, with 10 bases lining up with TRBD2. The CDR3 is 15 residues long. V dropped 5 bases and J dropped 4; count of bases not matched to a gene: 5. Germline lookup yields CDR1 SGHTA and CDR2 FQGNSA. The CDR3 region has the DNA TGTGCCAGCAGCCCTAGCGGGGGAGGATACAATGAGCAGTTCTTC. It codes for CASSPSGGGYNEQFF. Together with reference TRBV7-2 and TRBJ2-1, the CDR3 gives the full variable domain: GAGVSQSPSNKVTEKGKDVELRCDPISGHTALYWYRQSLGQGLEFLIYFQGNSAPDKSGLPSDRFSAERTGGSVSTLTIQRTQQEDSAVYLCASSPSGGGYNEQFFGPGTRLTVL.

This chain links TRBV18 with TRBJ2-2, with 8 bases identical to TRBD1. Losses at the gene ends were 4 bases for V and 7 bases for J; bases not matched to a gene: 8. The CDR3 runs to 15 residues. Germline V CDR1 and CDR2: KGHSH, LQKENI. CDR3 in amino acids: CASSRRAGGIGELFF. CDR3 nucleotide sequence: TGTGCCAGCTCACGTCGGGCAGGGGGCATCGGGGAGCTGTTTTTT. Looking up the rest from reference TRBV18 and TRBJ2-2 gives the full variable domain: NAGVMQNPRHLVRRRGQEARLRCSPMKGHSHVYWYRQLPEEGLKFMVYLQKENIIDESGMPKERFSAEFPKEGPSILRIQQVVRGDSAAYFCASSRRAGGIGELFFGEGSRLTVL.

This rearrangement joins TRBV7-1 to TRBJ2-7; weak D call: TRBD1 (5 bases). TRBV7-1 is designated an ORF whose function remains uncertain. V lost 6 bases to trimming and J lost 3 bases, with 6 bases between them. The CDR3 covers 11 residues. The CDR3 region is CASRGDYEQYF. Written as DNA, the CDR3 is TGTGCCAGCAGAGGGGACTACGAGCAGTACTTC.

This clone occurred once. The genes are TRBV7-2 and TRBJ1-1, with no clear D. V lost 4 bases and J lost 0, with 9 bases in between. Germline loops: CDR1 SGHTA, CDR2 FQGNSA. CDR3 size: 14 residues. In nucleotides, the CDR3 is TGTGCCAGCAGCTCCTTGAACGTGAACACTGAAGCTTTCTTT. Translating it yields CASSSLNVNTEAFF.

This clone was seen a handful of times. The chain joins TRBV13 to TRBJ1-2; possibly TRBD1 for D (5 bases). This CDR3 contains 12 residues. Trimming removed 1 base at V and 8 bases at J, with 8 bases between. Per germline, CDR1 PRHDT and CDR2 FYEKMQ (reference sequence). CDR3 protein: CASSLDRTGYTF. The DNA for the CDR3 is TGTGCCAGCAGCTTAGACCGGACAGGCTACACCTTC.

This clone was counted a few times. This chain links TRBV19 with TRBJ2-7, with TRBD2 matching 12 bases. V shed 5 bases and J 9 bases; nucleotides not matched to a gene: 8. This CDR3 contains 14 residues. CDR1 and CDR2 from the germline V gene are LNHDA and SQIVND (reference sequence). The CDR3 here is CASSELAGGAAQYF. For the CDR3, the DNA is TGTGCCAGTAGTGAACTAGCGGGAGGTGCAGCGCAGTACTTC.

The chain uses TRBV11-3 and TRBJ2-3; TRBD2 agrees at 12 bases. Germline values: CDR1 SGHNT, CDR2 YENEEA. This CDR3 contains 16 residues. V lost 5 bases to trimming and J lost 4 bases; unmatched junction nucleotides: 7. CDR3 sequence: CASSPGLAGISDTQYF. The CDR3 DNA sequence: TGTGCCAGCAGCCCCGGACTAGCGGGAATATCAGATACGCAGTATTTT.

V usage is TRBV13 and J usage is TRBJ2-2; unclear D gene. The CDR3 length is 14 residues. Germline assignment: CDR1 PRHDT and CDR2 FYEKMQ (reference sequence). Trimming stripped 0 bases from V and 7 bases from J, with 9 bases between. In nucleotides, the CDR3 is TGTGCCAGCAGCTTAGGACAGAGAGTCGGGGAGCTGTTTTTT. Translation: CASSLGQRVGELFF.

This clone was detected once. J is TRBJ2-3 and V is TRBV7-9; D gene unclear. The CDR3 has 13 residues. Trimming pared 1 base from V and 5 bases from J, leaving 7 bases between. CDR1 is SEHNR, CDR2 FQNEAQ, per germline (reference sequence). The DNA for the CDR3 is TGTGCCAGCAGCTTAGTCGTCTTAGATACGCAGTATTTT. This translates into CASSLVVLDTQYF.

This chain uses TRBV5-1 with TRBJ1-4; weak D call: TRBD1 (6 bases). The CDR3 totals 13 residues. CDR1 is SGHRS and CDR2 is YFSETQ in the germline V gene. Trimming shortened V by 5 bases and J by 5 bases, and 10 bases separated the two germline ends. The DNA for the CDR3 is TGCGCCAGCAGGGCGGGGGCGAATGAAAAACTGTTTTTT. This sequence encodes CASRAGANEKLFF. The variable domain in full, with the rest retrieved from reference TRBV5-1 and TRBJ1-4, is KAGVTQTPRYLIKTRGQQVTLSCSPISGHRSVSWYQQTPGQGLQFLFEYFSETQRNKGNFPGRFSGRQFSNSRSEMNVSTLELGDSALYLCASRAGANEKLFFGSGTQLSVL.

The count of this clone is one. V gene TRBV7-2 combines with J gene TRBJ1-5; 10 bases agree with TRBD1. Germline V gene data show CDR1 as SGHTA and CDR2 as FQGNSA. This CDR3 region has 14 residues. Trimming removed 5 bases from V and 3 bases from J; junction bases left unmatched: 1. The CDR3 coding sequence is TGTGCCAGCAGCGGGACAGGGGCCAATCAGCCCCAGCATTTT. Residues: CASSGTGANQPQHF. Full variable domain (remainder filled in from reference TRBV7-2 and TRBJ1-5): GAGVSQSPSNKVTEKGKDVELRCDPISGHTALYWYRQSLGQGLEFLIYFQGNSAPDKSGLPSDRFSAERTGGSVSTLTIQRTQQEDSAVYLCASSGTGANQPQHFGDGTRLSIL.

The chain is built from TRBV7-6 and TRBJ2-5; the D gene is possibly TRBD2 (5 bases). Trimming took off 3 bases at V and 2 bases at J, with 10 bases between the two ends. Per germline, CDR1 SGHVS and CDR2 FNYEAQ. This CDR3 region has 14 residues. CDR3 coding DNA: TGTGCCAGCAGCTTCCAGCGAGGGCAAGAGACCCAGTACTTC. It encodes CASSFQRGQETQYF. Based on the CDR3 plus reference TRBV7-6 and TRBJ2-5, the full variable domain is GAGVSQSPRYKVTKRGQDVALRCDPISGHVSLYWYRQALGQGPEFLTYFNYEAQQDKSGLPNDRFSAERPEGSISTLTIQRTEQRDSAMYRCASSFQRGQETQYFGPGTRLLVL.

The gene calls are TRBV30 and TRBJ1-5; D uncertain. CDR1 is GTSNPN and CDR2 is SVGIG in the germline V gene (reference sequence). V was pared by 1 base and J by 3 bases, with 7 bases between. The CDR3 runs 13 residues. This CDR3 is CAWSADPNQPQHF. The CDR3 DNA follows: TGTGCCTGGAGTGCAGATCCCAATCAGCCCCAGCATTTT.